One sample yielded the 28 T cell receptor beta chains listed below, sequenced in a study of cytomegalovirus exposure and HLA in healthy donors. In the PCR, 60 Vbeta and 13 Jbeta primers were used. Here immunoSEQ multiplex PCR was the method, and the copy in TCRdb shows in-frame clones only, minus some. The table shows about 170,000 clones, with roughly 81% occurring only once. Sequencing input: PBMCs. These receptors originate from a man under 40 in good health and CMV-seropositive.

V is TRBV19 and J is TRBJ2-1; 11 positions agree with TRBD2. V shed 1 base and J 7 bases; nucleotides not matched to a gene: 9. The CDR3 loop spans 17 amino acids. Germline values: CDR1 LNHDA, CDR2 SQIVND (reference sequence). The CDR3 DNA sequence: TGTGCCAGTAGTATAGGTTTTATGACTAGCGGGGTAAATGAGCAGTTCTTC. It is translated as CASSIGFMTSGVNEQFF.

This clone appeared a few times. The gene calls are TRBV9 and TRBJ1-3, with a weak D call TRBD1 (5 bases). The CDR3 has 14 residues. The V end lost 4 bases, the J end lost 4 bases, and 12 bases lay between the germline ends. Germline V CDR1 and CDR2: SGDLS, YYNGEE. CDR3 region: CASSPGHSGNTIYF. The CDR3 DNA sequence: TGTGCCAGCAGCCCAGGACATTCCGGAAACACCATATATTTT. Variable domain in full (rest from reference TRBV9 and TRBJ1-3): DSGVTQTPKHLITATGQRVTLRCSPRSGDLSVYWYQQSLDQGLQFLIQYYNGEERAKGNILERFSAQQFPDLHSELNLSSLELGDSALYFCASSPGHSGNTIYFGEGSWLTVV.

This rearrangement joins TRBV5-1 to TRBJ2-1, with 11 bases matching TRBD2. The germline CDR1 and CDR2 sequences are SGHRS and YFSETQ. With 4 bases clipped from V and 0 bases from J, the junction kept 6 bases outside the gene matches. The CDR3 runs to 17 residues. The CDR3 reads CASSHGLAGSSYNEQFF. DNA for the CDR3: TGCGCCAGCAGCCATGGACTAGCGGGTTCCTCCTACAATGAGCAGTTCTTC.

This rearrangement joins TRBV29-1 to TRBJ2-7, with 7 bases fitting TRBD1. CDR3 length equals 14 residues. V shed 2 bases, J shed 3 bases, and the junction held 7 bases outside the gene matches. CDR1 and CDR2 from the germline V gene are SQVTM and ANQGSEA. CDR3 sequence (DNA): TGCAGCGTTGAATTGGTGACAGGGAGCTACGAGCAGTACTTC. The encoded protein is CSVELVTGSYEQYF.

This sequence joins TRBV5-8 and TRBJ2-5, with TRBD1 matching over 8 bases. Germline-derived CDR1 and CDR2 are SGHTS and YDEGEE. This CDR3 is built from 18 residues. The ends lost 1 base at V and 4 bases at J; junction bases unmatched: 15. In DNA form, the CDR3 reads TGTGCCAGCAGCTTGAGGCAGGGGGCACGTCAAGGCCTAGAGACCCAGTACTTC. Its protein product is CASSLRQGARQGLETQYF. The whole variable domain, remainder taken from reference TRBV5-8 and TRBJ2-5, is EAGVTQSPTHLIKTRGQQATLRCSPISGHTSVYWYQQALGLGLQFLLWYDEGEERNRGNFPPRFSGRQFPNYSSELNVNALELEDSALYLCASSLRQGARQGLETQYFGPGTRLLVL.

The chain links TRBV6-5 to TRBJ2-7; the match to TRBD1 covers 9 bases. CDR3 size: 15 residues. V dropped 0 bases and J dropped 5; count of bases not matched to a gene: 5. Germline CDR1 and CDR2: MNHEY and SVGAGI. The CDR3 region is CASSYSGDRAHEQYF. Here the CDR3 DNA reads TGTGCCAGCAGTTACTCGGGGGACAGGGCCCACGAGCAGTACTTC.

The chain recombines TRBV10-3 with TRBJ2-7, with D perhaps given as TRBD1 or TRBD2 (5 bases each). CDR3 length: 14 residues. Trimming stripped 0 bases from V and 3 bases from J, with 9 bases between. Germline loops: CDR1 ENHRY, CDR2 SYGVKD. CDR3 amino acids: CAISESGGGYEQYV. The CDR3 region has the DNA TGTGCCATCAGTGAGTCGGGTGGGGGCTACGAGCAGTACGTC.

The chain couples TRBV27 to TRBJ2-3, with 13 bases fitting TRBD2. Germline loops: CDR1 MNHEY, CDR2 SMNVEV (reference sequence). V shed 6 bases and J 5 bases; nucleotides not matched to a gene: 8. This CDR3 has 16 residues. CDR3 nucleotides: TGTGCCAGCAGCCGCAGGACTAGCGGGAGTGTAGATACGCAGTATTTT. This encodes CASSRRTSGSVDTQYF.

The CDR3 sequence is CASSTATGGWYEQYF. The CDR3 region has the DNA TGTGCCAGTAGTACCGCGACAGGGGGCTGGTACGAGCAGTACTTC. The chain carries TRBV19 and TRBJ2-7; 10 bases match TRBD1. Germline assignment: CDR1 LNHDA and CDR2 SQIVND (reference sequence). The CDR3 is 15 amino acids. Losses at the gene ends were 4 bases for V and 4 bases for J; bases not matched to a gene: 7. Supplemented by reference TRBV19 and TRBJ2-7, the full variable domain reads DGGITQSPKYLFRKEGQNVTLSCEQNLNHDAMYWYRQDPGQGLRLIYYSQIVNDFQKGDIAEGYSVSREKKESFPLTVTSAQKNPTAFYLCASSTATGGWYEQYFGPGTRLTVT.

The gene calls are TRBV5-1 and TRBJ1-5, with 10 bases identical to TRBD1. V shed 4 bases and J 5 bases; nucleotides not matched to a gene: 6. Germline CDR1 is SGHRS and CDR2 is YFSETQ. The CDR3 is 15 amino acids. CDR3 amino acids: CASSSGTGDYQPQHF. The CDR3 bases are TGCGCCAGCAGCAGCGGGACAGGGGATTATCAGCCCCAGCATTTT.

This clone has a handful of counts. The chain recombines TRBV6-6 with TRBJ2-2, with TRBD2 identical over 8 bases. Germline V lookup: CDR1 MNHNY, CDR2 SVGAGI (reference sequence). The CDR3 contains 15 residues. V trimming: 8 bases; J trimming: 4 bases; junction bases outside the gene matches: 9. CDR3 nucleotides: TGTGCCAGCCAGTCCGGGACTAGGGGCACCGGGGAGCTGTTTTTT. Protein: CASQSGTRGTGELFF.

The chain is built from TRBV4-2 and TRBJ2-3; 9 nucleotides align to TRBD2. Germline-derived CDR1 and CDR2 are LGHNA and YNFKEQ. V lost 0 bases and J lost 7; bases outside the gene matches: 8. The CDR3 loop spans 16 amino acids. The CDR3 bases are TGTGCCAGCAGCCAAGAGCGGGAGGGCCTTCTGAATACGCAGTATTTT. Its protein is CASSQEREGLLNTQYF.

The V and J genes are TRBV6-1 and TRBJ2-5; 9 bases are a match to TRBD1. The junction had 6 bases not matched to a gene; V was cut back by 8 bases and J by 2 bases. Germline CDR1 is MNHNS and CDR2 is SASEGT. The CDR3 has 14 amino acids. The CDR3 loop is CASLVGQGQETQYF. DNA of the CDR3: TGTGCCAGCTTAGTGGGACAGGGTCAAGAGACCCAGTACTTC.

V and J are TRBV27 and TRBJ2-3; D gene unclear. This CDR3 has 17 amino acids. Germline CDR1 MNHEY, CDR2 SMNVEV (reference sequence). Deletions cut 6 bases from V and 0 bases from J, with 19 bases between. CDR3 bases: TGTGCCAGCAGCCCGCTGATGCAGGTTCTTAGCACAGATACGCAGTATTTT. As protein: CASSPLMQVLSTDTQYF.

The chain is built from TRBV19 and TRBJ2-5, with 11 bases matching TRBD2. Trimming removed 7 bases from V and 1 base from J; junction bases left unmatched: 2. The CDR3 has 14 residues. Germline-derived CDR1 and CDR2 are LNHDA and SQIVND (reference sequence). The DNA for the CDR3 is TGTGCCAGTAAACTAGCGGGGGCCCAAGAGACCCAGTACTTC. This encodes CASKLAGAQETQYF.

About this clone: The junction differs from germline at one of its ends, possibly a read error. The CDR3 bases are TGTTCCAGCAGCCCCTTTTATGGCTACACCTTC. Protein: CSSSPFYGYTF. The chain joins TRBV7-9 to TRBJ1-2; D is unclear. The CDR3 is made up of 11 amino acids. Germline-derived CDR1 and CDR2 are SEHNR and FQNEAQ (reference sequence).

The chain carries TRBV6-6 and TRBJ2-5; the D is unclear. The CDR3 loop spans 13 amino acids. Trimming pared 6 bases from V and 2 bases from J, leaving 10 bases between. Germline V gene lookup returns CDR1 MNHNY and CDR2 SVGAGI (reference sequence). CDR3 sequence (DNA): TGTGCCAGCAGGCGTTCGAGGCAAGAGACCCAGTACTTC. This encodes CASRRSRQETQYF.

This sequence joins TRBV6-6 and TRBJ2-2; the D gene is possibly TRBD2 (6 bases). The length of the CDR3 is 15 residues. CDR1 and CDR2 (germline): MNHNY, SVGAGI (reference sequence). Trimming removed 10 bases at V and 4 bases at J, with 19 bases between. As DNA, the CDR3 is TGTGCCACCAAGAATAGACTAGACGGCACCGGGGAGCTGTTTTTT. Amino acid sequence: CATKNRLDGTGELFF.

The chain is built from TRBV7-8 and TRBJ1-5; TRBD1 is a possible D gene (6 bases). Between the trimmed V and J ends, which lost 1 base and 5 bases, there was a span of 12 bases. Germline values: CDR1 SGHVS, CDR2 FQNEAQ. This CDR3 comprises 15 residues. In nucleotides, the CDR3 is TGTGCCAGCAGCTTAGGAGGGACACCTCATCAGCCCCAGCATTTT. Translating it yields CASSLGGTPHQPQHF.

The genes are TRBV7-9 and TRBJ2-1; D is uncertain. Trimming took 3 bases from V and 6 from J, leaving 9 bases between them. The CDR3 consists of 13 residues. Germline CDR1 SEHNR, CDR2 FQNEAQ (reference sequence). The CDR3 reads CASSFNSGNEQFF. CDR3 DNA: TGTGCCAGCAGCTTTAACTCGGGCAATGAGCAGTTCTTC.

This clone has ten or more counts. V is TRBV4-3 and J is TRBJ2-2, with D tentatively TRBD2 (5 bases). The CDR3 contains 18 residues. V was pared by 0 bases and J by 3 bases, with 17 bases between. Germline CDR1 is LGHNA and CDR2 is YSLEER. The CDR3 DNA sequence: TGCGCCAGCAGCCAAGATTTTGGCCGAGGGTTACACACCGGGGAGCTGTTTTTT. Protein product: CASSQDFGRGLHTGELFF.

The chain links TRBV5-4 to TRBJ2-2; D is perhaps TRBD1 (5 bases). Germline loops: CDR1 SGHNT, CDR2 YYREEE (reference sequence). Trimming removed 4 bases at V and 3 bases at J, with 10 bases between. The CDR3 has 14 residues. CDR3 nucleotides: TGTGCCAGCAGCCCTGGGGCACACACCGGGGAGCTGTTTTTT. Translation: CASSPGAHTGELFF.

CDR3 region: CASSPEGAGSSSGNTIYF. DNA for the CDR3: TGTGCCAGCTCACCTGAGGGGGCAGGATCCAGCTCTGGAAACACCATATATTTT. The chain couples TRBV18 to TRBJ1-3; 7 bases agree with TRBD1. Germline values: CDR1 KGHSH, CDR2 LQKENI. V trimming: 3 bases; J trimming: 0 bases; junction bases outside the gene matches: 11. The CDR3 length is 18 residues. Full variable domain (rest looked up from reference TRBV18 and TRBJ1-3): NAGVMQNPRHLVRRRGQEARLRCSPMKGHSHVYWYRQLPEEGLKFMVYLQKENIIDESGMPKERFSAEFPKEGPSILRIQQVVRGDSAAYFCASSPEGAGSSSGNTIYFGEGSWLTVV.

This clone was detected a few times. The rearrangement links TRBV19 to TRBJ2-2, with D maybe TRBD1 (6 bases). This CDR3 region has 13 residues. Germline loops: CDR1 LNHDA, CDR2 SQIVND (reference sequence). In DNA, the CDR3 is TGTGGAGCACGACAGGAGGTCACCGGGGAGCTGTTTTTT. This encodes CGARQEVTGELFF.

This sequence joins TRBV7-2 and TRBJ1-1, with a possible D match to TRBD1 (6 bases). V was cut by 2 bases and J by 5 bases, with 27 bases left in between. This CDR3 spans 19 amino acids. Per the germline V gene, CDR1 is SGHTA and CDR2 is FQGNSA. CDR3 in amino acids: CASSLHSRGTGSERTEAFF. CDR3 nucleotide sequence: TGTGCCAGCAGCTTACACTCGAGAGGAACAGGGTCGGAGAGAACTGAAGCTTTCTTT. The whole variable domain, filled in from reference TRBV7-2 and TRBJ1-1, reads GAGVSQSPSNKVTEKGKDVELRCDPISGHTALYWYRQSLGQGLEFLIYFQGNSAPDKSGLPSDRFSAERTGGSVSTLTIQRTQQEDSAVYLCASSLHSRGTGSERTEAFFGQGTRLTVV.

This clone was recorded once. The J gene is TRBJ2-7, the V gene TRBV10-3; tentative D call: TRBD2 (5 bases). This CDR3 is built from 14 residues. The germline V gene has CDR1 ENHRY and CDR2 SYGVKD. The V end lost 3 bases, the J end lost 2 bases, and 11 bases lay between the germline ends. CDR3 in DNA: TGTGCCATCAGTGACCGGGATTTGACCTACGAGCAGTACTTC. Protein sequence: CAISDRDLTYEQYF.

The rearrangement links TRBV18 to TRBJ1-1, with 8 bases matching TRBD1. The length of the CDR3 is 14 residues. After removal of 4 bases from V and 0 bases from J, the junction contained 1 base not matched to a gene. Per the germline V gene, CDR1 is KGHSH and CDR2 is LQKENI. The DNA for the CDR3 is TGTGCCAGCTCACTGGGACAGGTGAACACTGAAGCTTTCTTT. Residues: CASSLGQVNTEAFF.

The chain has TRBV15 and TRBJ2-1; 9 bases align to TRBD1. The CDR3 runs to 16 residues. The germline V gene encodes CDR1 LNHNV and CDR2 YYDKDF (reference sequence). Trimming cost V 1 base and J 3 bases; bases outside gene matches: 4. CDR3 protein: CATSRGTGALYNEQFF. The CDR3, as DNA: TGTGCCACCAGCAGAGGGACAGGGGCTCTCTACAATGAGCAGTTCTTC.